The 22 T cell receptor beta chains in this list originate from one sample, sequenced in a study of OX40 agonist ivuxolimab in advanced cancers. The table came from immunoSEQ multiplex PCR; TCRdb's copy has only in-frame clones and leaves some out. The table shows 75,000 to 95,000 clones, with 85% to 90% occurring only once. The sequencing used CD4+ or CD8+ T cells sorted from blood, collected in a trial of the OX40 agonist ivuxolimab. These receptors originate from an adult with an advanced solid tumor such as melanoma, head and neck, liver or kidney cancer.

This clone was seen a handful of times. For the CDR3, the DNA is TGTGCCAGCAGCTTCGACAGACTGAACACTGAAGCTTTCTTT. It encodes CASSFDRLNTEAFF. The chain recombines TRBV5-6 with TRBJ1-1; D possibly corresponds to TRBD1 (5 bases). Trimming took 2 bases from V and 0 from J, leaving 8 bases between them. This CDR3 is 14 amino acids long. Germline V gene data show CDR1 as SGHDT and CDR2 as YYEEEE. The full variable domain, with the rest looked up from reference TRBV5-6 and TRBJ1-1, is DAGVTQSPTHLIKTRGQQVTLRCSPKSGHDTVSWYQQALGQGPQFIFQYYEEEERQRGNFPDRFSGHQFPNYSSELNVNALLLGDSALYLCASSFDRLNTEAFFGQGTRLTVV.

The chain recombines TRBV2 with TRBJ2-3; a weak D match, TRBD1 (5 bases). The CDR3 totals 15 residues. The germline V and J ends were trimmed by 5 bases and 0 bases, with 12 bases remaining between them. Germline V gene lookup returns CDR1 SNHLY and CDR2 FYNNEI. The CDR3 region has the DNA TGTGCCAGCAGTCCCAGGGCAGGGAGCACAGATACGCAGTATTTT. This translates into CASSPRAGSTDTQYF.

This clone was counted only a few times. The chain is built from TRBV10-3 and TRBJ1-1; tentative D call: TRBD1 (5 bases). Germline lookup yields CDR1 ENHRY and CDR2 SYGVKD. This CDR3 is 13 amino acids long. V dropped 5 bases and J dropped 0 bases, with 7 bases sitting between them. CDR3 bases: TGTGCCATCAGTAGACAGTTGAACACTGAAGCTTTCTTT. Translating gives CAISRQLNTEAFF.

This clone was recorded once. This rearrangement joins TRBV7-9 to TRBJ1-4, with D perhaps matching TRBD1 (5 bases). The length of the CDR3 is 15 residues. The V gene's germline CDR1 is SEHNR and CDR2 FQNEAQ (reference sequence). V gave up 4 bases and J gave up 8 bases, with 17 bases separating them. The CDR3 coding sequence is TGTGCCAGCAGCTCGACTGAGGGGATGGGCGAAAAACTGTTTTTT. This encodes CASSSTEGMGEKLFF.

The rearrangement joins TRBV5-1 to TRBJ2-2; D ambiguous. Trimming cost V 0 bases and J 0 bases, with 6 bases left between them. Germline-derived CDR1 and CDR2 are SGHRS and YFSETQ. This CDR3 is built from 15 residues. CDR3 nucleotide sequence: TGCGCCAGCAGCTTGGGCAACTCGAACACCGGGGAGCTGTTTTTT. This translates into CASSLGNSNTGELFF.

The chain recombines TRBV7-9 with TRBJ2-5, with a tentative D call TRBD2 (5 bases). In germline, CDR1 is SEHNR, CDR2 FQNEAQ (reference sequence). Trimming took off 3 bases at V and 1 base at J, with 15 bases between the two ends. The CDR3 covers 16 residues. CDR3 DNA sequence: TGTGCCAGCAGCTTTAGGACCCCTCGGGGCCAAGAGACCCAGTACTTC. Protein sequence: CASSFRTPRGQETQYF.

This sequence joins TRBV30 and TRBJ1-2; the D is unclear. Germline V CDR1 and CDR2: GTSNPN, SVGIG (reference sequence). There are 12 residues in the CDR3. The ends were cut back, 4 bases at V and 8 bases at J, with 14 bases in the middle. CDR3 nucleotide sequence: TGTGCCTGGAACCGACAAGAGGAAGGCTACACCTTC. Translating gives CAWNRQEEGYTF.

The gene calls are TRBV7-2 and TRBJ2-3, with D unclear. The V end lost 5 bases, the J end lost 5 bases, and 11 bases lay between the germline ends. The germline CDR1 and CDR2 sequences are SGHTA and FQGNSA. CDR3 length: 13 amino acids. The CDR3 is CASSPIAEDTQYF. The CDR3 DNA follows: TGTGCCAGCAGCCCGATAGCAGAAGATACGCAGTATTTT.

The chain couples TRBV29-1 to TRBJ2-1, with D possibly being TRBD1 (6 bases). From germline, CDR1 is SQVTM and CDR2 ANQGSEA. The CDR3 is 14 residues long. V was clipped by 5 bases and J by 1 base, with 12 bases between them. The CDR3 protein is CSVMGRGSYNEQFF. The CDR3, as DNA: TGCAGCGTTATGGGCAGGGGATCCTACAATGAGCAGTTCTTC.

The rearrangement uses TRBV9 and TRBJ2-3; 7 bases are a match to TRBD1. This CDR3 spans 13 amino acids. Germline-derived CDR1 and CDR2 are SGDLS and YYNGEE. After removal of 3 bases from V and 6 bases from J, the junction contained 4 bases not matched to a gene. In nucleotides, the CDR3 is TGTGCCAGCAGCGGGGTGACAGGGGATACGCAGTATTTT. This translates into CASSGVTGDTQYF.

The V and J genes are TRBV28 and TRBJ2-1; D possibly corresponds to TRBD1 (6 bases). Trimming removed 10 bases at V and 4 bases at J, with 14 bases between. CDR1 MDHEN and CDR2 SYDVKM come from the germline V gene. The CDR3 sequence is 13 residues long. CDR3: CATDRDTYNEQFF. The CDR3 coding sequence is TGTGCCACAGACCGGGACACATACAATGAGCAGTTCTTC.

The genes are TRBV7-2 and TRBJ2-2, with D possibly TRBD2 on 5 matching bases. The CDR3 loop spans 18 amino acids. Trimming took 5 bases from V and 3 from J, leaving 22 bases between them. Germline V gene data show CDR1 as SGHTA and CDR2 as FQGNSA. The CDR3 reads CASSQHVVRGAYTGELFF. Here the CDR3 DNA reads TGTGCCAGCAGCCAACATGTAGTCCGGGGAGCCTACACCGGGGAGCTGTTTTTT.

The V gene is TRBV5-1, the J gene TRBJ2-5; D is possibly TRBD1 (6 bases). Looked up from germline, CDR1 is SGHRS and CDR2 is YFSETQ. CDR3 length: 15 amino acids. Trimming shortened V by 2 bases and J by 2 bases, and 13 bases separated the two germline ends. CDR3 loop: CASSLTGQKQETQYF. The CDR3 nucleotides are TGCGCCAGCAGCTTAACCGGACAGAAACAAGAGACCCAGTACTTC.

The chain couples TRBV6-5 to TRBJ1-6; D possibly corresponds to TRBD1 (5 bases). Germline lookup yields CDR1 MNHEY and CDR2 SVGAGI. The CDR3 covers 15 residues. The V end lost 4 bases, the J end lost 8 bases, and 15 bases lay between the germline ends. CDR3 in amino acids: CASSLGRPTDSPLHF. CDR3 bases: TGTGCCAGCAGTTTGGGACGGCCCACGGATTCACCCCTCCACTTT.

The genes are TRBV5-1 and TRBJ2-3; D tentatively fits TRBD1 or TRBD2 (6 bases each). Trimming pared 0 bases from V and 2 bases from J, leaving 13 bases between. The CDR3 loop spans 16 amino acids. In germline, CDR1 is SGHRS, CDR2 YFSETQ. This chain's CDR3 is CASSLGVGGPTDTQYF. Here the CDR3 DNA reads TGCGCCAGCAGCTTGGGGGTCGGGGGCCCCACAGATACGCAGTATTTT.

This clone occurred once. The rearrangement joins TRBV6-5 to TRBJ1-5, with no clear D. Trimming took 0 bases from V and 0 from J, leaving 6 bases between them. This CDR3 is built from 15 residues. CDR1 MNHEY and CDR2 SVGAGI come from the germline V gene. CDR3 sequence reads: CASSYSENSNQPQHF. CDR3 sequence (DNA): TGTGCCAGCAGTTACTCAGAGAATAGCAATCAGCCCCAGCATTTT.

This clone appeared once. The same CDR3 can be traced to other DNA sequences in this sample. The chain links TRBV18 to TRBJ1-1; 7 bases map to TRBD1. J lost 3 bases, V lost 2 bases, and 3 bases had no gene match. The germline CDR1 and CDR2 sequences are KGHSH and LQKENI. The length of the CDR3 is 14 residues. The CDR3 loop is CASSPSGGDTEAFF. Here the CDR3 DNA reads TGTGCCAGCTCACCATCAGGGGGAGACACTGAAGCTTTCTTT.

This clone appeared a single time. The rearrangement joins TRBV6-1 to TRBJ1-5; 11 bases map to TRBD1. V lost 1 base to trimming and J lost 6 bases; unmatched junction nucleotides: 5. This CDR3 comprises 16 residues. The germline V gene encodes CDR1 MNHNS and CDR2 SASEGT. The CDR3 sequence is CASSEGMGTGGQPQHF. DNA for the CDR3: TGTGCCAGCAGTGAAGGGATGGGGACAGGGGGTCAGCCCCAGCATTTT.

This chain connects TRBV5-1 to TRBJ2-3; TRBD1 matches at 9 bases. CDR3 size: 15 residues. CDR1 is SGHRS and CDR2 is YFSETQ in the germline V gene. Trimming took 7 bases from V and 1 from J; bases not matched to a gene: 7. The CDR3: CASGTGMTGTDTQYF. The CDR3 DNA sequence: TGCGCCAGCGGGACAGGGATGACGGGCACAGATACGCAGTATTTT. The complete variable domain, with remaining parts taken from reference TRBV5-1 and TRBJ2-3, reads KAGVTQTPRYLIKTRGQQVTLSCSPISGHRSVSWYQQTPGQGLQFLFEYFSETQRNKGNFPGRFSGRQFSNSRSEMNVSTLELGDSALYLCASGTGMTGTDTQYFGPGTRLTVL.

This clone has a handful of counts. Here the CDR3 DNA reads TGTGCCAGCAGCCCCCAGTGGACAGATGCTAACTATGGCTACACCTTC. The encoded protein is CASSPQWTDANYGYTF. V usage is TRBV7-2 and J usage is TRBJ1-2; TRBD1 might be the D (6 bases). Per germline, CDR1 SGHTA and CDR2 FQGNSA. The CDR3 has 16 residues. V was trimmed by 5 bases and J by 0 bases, leaving 16 bases between them.

This chain links TRBV5-1 with TRBJ1-2, with D possibly matching TRBD1 (6 bases). V was pared by 3 bases and J by 8 bases, with 20 bases between. This CDR3 has 15 amino acids. CDR1 SGHRS and CDR2 YFSETQ come from the germline V gene. The CDR3 region is CASSSPLRGRWGYTF. CDR3 coding DNA: TGCGCCAGCAGCTCCCCTCTCAGGGGACGATGGGGCTACACCTTC.

V gene TRBV6-1 combines with J gene TRBJ1-2; no firm D call. V was cut by 3 bases and J by 1 base, with 6 bases left in between. Germline CDR1 MNHNS, CDR2 SASEGT. This CDR3 is 13 amino acids long. The DNA for the CDR3 is TGTGCCAGCAGTGAGAGAGTTAACTATGGCTACACCTTC. As protein: CASSERVNYGYTF.